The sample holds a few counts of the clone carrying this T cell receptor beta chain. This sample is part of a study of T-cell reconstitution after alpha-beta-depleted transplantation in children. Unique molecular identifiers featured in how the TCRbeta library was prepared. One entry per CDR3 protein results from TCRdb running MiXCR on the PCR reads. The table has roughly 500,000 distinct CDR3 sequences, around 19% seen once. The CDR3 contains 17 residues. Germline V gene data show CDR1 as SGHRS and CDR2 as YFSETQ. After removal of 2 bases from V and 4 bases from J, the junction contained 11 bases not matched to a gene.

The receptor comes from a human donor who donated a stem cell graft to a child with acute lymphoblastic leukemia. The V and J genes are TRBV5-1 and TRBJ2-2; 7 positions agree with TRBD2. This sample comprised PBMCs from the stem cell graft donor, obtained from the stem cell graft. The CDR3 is CASSFKEERESTGELFF. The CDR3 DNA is TGCGCCAGCAGCTTCAAAGAGGAGCGGGAAAGCACCGGGGAGCTGTTTTTT. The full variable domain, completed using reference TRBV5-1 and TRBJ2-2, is KAGVTQTPRYLIKTRGQQVTLSCSPISGHRSVSWYQQTPGQGLQFLFEYFSETQRNKGNFPGRFSGRQFSNSRSEMNVSTLELGDSALYLCASSFKEERESTGELFFGEGSRLTVL.